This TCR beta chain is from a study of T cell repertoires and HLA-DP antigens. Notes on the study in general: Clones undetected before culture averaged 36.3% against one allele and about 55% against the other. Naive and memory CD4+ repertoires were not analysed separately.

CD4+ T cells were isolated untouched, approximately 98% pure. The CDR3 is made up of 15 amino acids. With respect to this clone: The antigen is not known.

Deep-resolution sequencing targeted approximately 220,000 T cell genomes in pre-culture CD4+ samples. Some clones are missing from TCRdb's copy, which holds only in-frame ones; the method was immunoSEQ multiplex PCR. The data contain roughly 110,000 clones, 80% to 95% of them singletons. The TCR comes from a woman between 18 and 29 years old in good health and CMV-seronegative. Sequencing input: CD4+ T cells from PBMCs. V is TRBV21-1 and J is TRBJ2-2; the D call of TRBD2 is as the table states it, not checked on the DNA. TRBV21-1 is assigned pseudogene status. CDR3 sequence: CASSKAGGNTGELFF. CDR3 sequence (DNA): TGTGCCAGCAGCAAAGCGGGGGGGAACACCGGGGAGCTGTTTTTT.